Presented here are 27 T cell receptor beta chains from one specimen sequenced in a study of T cell clonotyping in hematopoietic cell transplantation (dated by TCRdb to 2020 to 2022). Libraries were made using the immunoSEQ multiplex PCR assay. TCRdb re-hosts the immuneACCESS table, in-frame sequences only. Its copies lack some clones; in the studies checked, an unresolved V gene accounts for under half of them, and the cause for the rest is not known. For this sample the table gives around 25,000 clones, of which under 85% were detected only once. The ten largest clones represent about 6% of the sample. According to the study, the label for this sample's time point signals: recipient sample about 28 days before transplant, after cytoreduction. The specimen was peripheral blood mononuclear cells, collected before stem cell transplant. These receptors all stem from a man aged 50-60 years with myelodysplastic syndrome. Some clones in this sample may be carry-over from other donors' samples.

This clone was detected only a few times. V usage is TRBV6-1 and J usage is TRBJ2-7; possibly TRBD1 for D (5 bases). CDR3 length: 14 amino acids. Between the trimmed V and J ends, which lost 6 bases and 3 bases, there was a span of 15 bases. CDR1 MNHNS and CDR2 SASEGT come from the germline V gene. This CDR3 reads CASRTTARYYEQYF. The DNA of the CDR3 is TGTGCCAGCAGGACGACAGCTAGGTACTACGAGCAGTACTTC.

Here the CDR3 DNA reads TGTGCCAGCAGCGTCCCGGGACTAGCGGGAGAAGGTGAGCAGTTCTTC. Its translation is CASSVPGLAGEGEQFF. The V call is TRBV11-3, the J call TRBJ2-1; 14 bases are shared with TRBD2. Germline V gene lookup returns CDR1 SGHNT and CDR2 YENEEA. V shed 5 bases, J shed 9 bases, and the junction held 9 bases outside the gene matches. This CDR3 is built from 16 residues.

The chain employs TRBV9 and TRBJ1-2; 9 bases are shared with TRBD1. From germline, CDR1 is SGDLS and CDR2 YYNGEE. The trim removed 2 bases at V and 5 bases at J, leaving 4 bases unmatched. CDR3 length: 14 residues. The CDR3 sequence: CASSVVGQGYGYTF. CDR3 in DNA: TGTGCCAGCAGCGTCGTTGGACAGGGGTATGGCTACACCTTC.

The chain uses TRBV7-2 and TRBJ1-2; 7 nucleotides agree with TRBD1. CDR3 length: 15 amino acids. Trimming took 3 bases from V and 4 from J; bases not matched to a gene: 8. Germline CDR1 SGHTA, CDR2 FQGNSA. The CDR3 loop is CASSLRQGDPYGYTF. Here the CDR3 DNA reads TGTGCCAGCAGCTTGAGGCAGGGGGATCCCTATGGCTACACCTTC.

The chain couples TRBV6-5 to TRBJ2-7; D not certain. Germline values: CDR1 MNHEY, CDR2 SVGAGI. The CDR3 is 14 residues long. V lost 0 bases and J 6 bases, leaving 12 bases between the germline ends. The CDR3: CASSYSVSSSEQYF. The CDR3 DNA reads as TGTGCCAGCAGTTACTCGGTTTCCTCTTCCGAGCAGTACTTC.

In its sample, this clone was seen once. The J gene is TRBJ1-2, the V gene TRBV6-6, with D tentatively TRBD1 (5 bases). V was cut by 4 bases and J by 4 bases, with 10 bases left in between. Germline assignment: CDR1 MNHNY and CDR2 SVGAGI (reference sequence). The CDR3 totals 13 residues. The CDR3 DNA follows: TGTGCCAGCAGTTCCCAGGGCGGCTATGGCTACACCTTC. Translated: CASSSQGGYGYTF.

This rearrangement joins TRBV28 to TRBJ2-1, with no clear D. CDR3 length equals 13 residues. The germline V gene has CDR1 MDHEN and CDR2 SYDVKM. Trimming took off 10 bases at V and 6 bases at J, with 16 bases between the two ends. This CDR3 is CATSMPLLNEQFF. The DNA for the CDR3 is TGTGCCACGTCAATGCCCCTACTCAATGAGCAGTTCTTC.

The chain links TRBV29-1 to TRBJ1-2, with D perhaps matching TRBD1 (5 bases). Per germline, CDR1 SQVTM and CDR2 ANQGSEA. The V end lost 5 bases, the J end lost 3 bases, and 7 bases lay between the germline ends. The CDR3 extends over 11 amino acids. For the CDR3, the DNA is TGCAGCGTTCAGGGCGACTATGGCTACACCTTC. Encoded protein: CSVQGDYGYTF.

The sample holds one count of this clone. This chain connects TRBV4-3 to TRBJ1-5; 12 nucleotides line up with TRBD1. The CDR3 is made up of 17 amino acids. Germline V gene data show CDR1 as LGHNA and CDR2 as YSLEER. V dropped 0 bases and J dropped 7; count of bases not matched to a gene: 7. The CDR3 region is CASSQDRGTGGRQPQHF. The CDR3 nucleotides are TGCGCCAGCAGCCAAGATAGGGGGACAGGGGGCCGGCAGCCCCAGCATTTT.

The chain recombines TRBV5-8 with TRBJ2-7, with D perhaps TRBD2 (5 bases). The germline gives CDR1 SGHTS, CDR2 YDEGEE. V shed 2 bases and J shed 9 bases, with 12 bases lying between them. There are 12 residues in the CDR3. CDR3: CASSFGRGPQYF. Written as DNA, the CDR3 is TGTGCCAGCAGCTTTGGTCGGGGTCCGCAGTACTTC.

This chain uses TRBV10-3 with TRBJ2-3; weak D call: TRBD1 (5 bases). Trimming removed 3 bases at V and 2 bases at J, with 12 bases between. The CDR3 is 15 residues long. Germline loops: CDR1 ENHRY, CDR2 SYGVKD. The CDR3 here is CAISDEGVDTDTQYF. DNA of the CDR3: TGTGCCATCAGTGACGAAGGGGTCGACACAGATACGCAGTATTTT.

V usage is TRBV5-8 and J usage is TRBJ2-2; 9 nucleotides match TRBD1. The CDR3 has 16 amino acids. The germline gives CDR1 SGHTS, CDR2 YDEGEE. The V segment lost 0 bases and the J segment 3 bases; nucleotides outside the gene matches: 3. CDR3 nucleotide sequence: TGTGCCAGCAGCTTGGGGACAGGGGTGTACACCGGGGAGCTGTTTTTT. It encodes CASSLGTGVYTGELFF.

The genes are TRBV28 and TRBJ2-7; D might be TRBD1 or TRBD2, each matching 5 bases. The CDR3 covers 14 residues. Trimming stripped 6 bases from V and 3 bases from J, with 15 bases between. Looked up from germline, CDR1 is MDHEN and CDR2 is SYDVKM. CDR3 DNA sequence: TGTGCCAGCAGAATTCGGGGCAAGAGCTACGAGCAGTACTTC. Its translation is CASRIRGKSYEQYF.

The chain has TRBV7-6 and TRBJ2-7; 9 bases align to TRBD2. Germline CDR1 is SGHVS and CDR2 is FNYEAQ. With 4 bases clipped from V and 4 bases from J, the junction kept 11 bases outside the gene matches. The CDR3 runs 16 residues. The CDR3 loop reads CASSSQSLAGKYEQYF. CDR3 nucleotides: TGTGCCAGCAGCTCCCAATCGCTAGCGGGGAAATACGAGCAGTACTTC.

The chain has TRBV30 and TRBJ1-1; no definite D call. The CDR3 extends over 11 amino acids. Germline CDR1 and CDR2: GTSNPN and SVGIG (reference sequence). The V end was cut by 5 bases, the J end by 2 bases, with 6 bases between. CDR3 protein: CAWGVNTEAFF. The CDR3 DNA reads as TGTGCCTGGGGGGTAAACACTGAAGCTTTCTTT. Supplemented by reference TRBV30 and TRBJ1-1, the full variable domain reads SQTIHQWPATLVQPVGSPLSLECTVEGTSNPNLYWYRQAAGRGLQLLFYSVGIGQISSEVPQNLSASRPQDRQFILSSKKLLLSDSGFYLCAWGVNTEAFFGQGTRLTVV.

This rearrangement joins TRBV29-1 to TRBJ2-5; D not resolved. CDR3 size: 12 residues. The germline V gene has CDR1 SQVTM and CDR2 ANQGSEA. Trimming shortened V by 4 bases and J by 5 bases, and 11 bases separated the two germline ends. The CDR3 DNA follows: TGCAGCGTTGTGGTAGGGTGGGAGACCCAGTACTTC. Residues: CSVVVGWETQYF.

The V gene is TRBV7-2, the J gene TRBJ2-7; D is uncertain. The ends were cut back, 1 base at V and 5 bases at J, with 6 bases in the middle. Germline CDR1 and CDR2: SGHTA and FQGNSA. The CDR3 length is 12 residues. This CDR3 is CASSLVFHEQYF. The CDR3 region has the DNA TGTGCCAGCAGCTTAGTTTTCCACGAGCAGTACTTC.

The chain is built from TRBV11-1 and TRBJ1-2; 7 bases are a match to TRBD1. The V gene's germline CDR1 is SGHAT and CDR2 FQDESV (reference sequence). V trimming: 3 bases; J trimming: 7 bases; junction bases outside the gene matches: 5. The CDR3 totals 13 residues. The CDR3 reads CASSFRQGTGYTF. As DNA, the CDR3 is TGTGCCAGCAGCTTTCGACAGGGAACTGGCTACACCTTC.

The V and J genes are TRBV5-6 and TRBJ2-7, with 8 nucleotides matching TRBD1. This CDR3 has 15 residues. CDR1 SGHDT and CDR2 YYEEEE come from the germline V gene. The V and J ends lost 2 bases and 6 bases, in that order; junction bases with no gene match: 10. CDR3 in DNA: TGTGCCAGCAGCTTCGGGAGACAGGGGTTGGGCGAGCAGTACTTC. It translates to CASSFGRQGLGEQYF.

The V call is TRBV5-1, the J call TRBJ1-1; unclear D gene. V gave up 0 bases and J gave up 1 base, with 4 bases separating them. The CDR3 contains 13 residues. Germline values: CDR1 SGHRS, CDR2 YFSETQ. The CDR3 DNA follows: TGCGCCAGCAGCTTGGGGGCGAACACTGAAGCTTTCTTT. It specifies CASSLGANTEAFF.

V and J are TRBV2 and TRBJ2-1, with 10 bases matching TRBD2. J gave up 6 bases and V 9 bases, and 8 bases lay outside the gene matches. The CDR3 is made up of 14 amino acids. The germline V gene has CDR1 SNHLY and CDR2 FYNNEI. This CDR3 is CASITSGVINEQFF. The CDR3 nucleotides read TGTGCCAGTATCACTAGCGGGGTTATCAATGAGCAGTTCTTC.

This clone was seen only a few times. This specimen includes other DNA sequences encoding the same CDR3. The chain uses TRBV4-1 and TRBJ1-1, with a tentative D call TRBD1 (6 bases). Germline assignment: CDR1 MGHRA and CDR2 YSYEKL. The CDR3 sequence is 14 residues long. The V end was cut by 3 bases, the J end by 1 base, with 9 bases between. The CDR3 spells CASSHRTENTEAFF. The CDR3 region has the DNA TGCGCCAGCAGCCATCGGACAGAGAACACTGAAGCTTTCTTT.

V and J are TRBV5-1 and TRBJ1-1, with D perhaps matching TRBD1 (5 bases). The CDR3 is 15 amino acids. In germline, CDR1 is SGHRS, CDR2 YFSETQ. Deletions cut 0 bases from V and 5 bases from J, with 14 bases between. CDR3 bases: TGCGCCAGCAGCTTGGTGGTAGGGACCGGTACTGAAGCTTTCTTT. Its translation: CASSLVVGTGTEAFF. The full variable domain, completed using reference TRBV5-1 and TRBJ1-1, is KAGVTQTPRYLIKTRGQQVTLSCSPISGHRSVSWYQQTPGQGLQFLFEYFSETQRNKGNFPGRFSGRQFSNSRSEMNVSTLELGDSALYLCASSLVVGTGTEAFFGQGTRLTVV.

CDR3 nucleotides: TGTGCCTGGGGACAGGGGATCGAGCAGCCCCAGCATTTT. Translating it yields CAWGQGIEQPQHF. The chain joins TRBV30 to TRBJ1-5, with TRBD1 identical over 9 bases. Germline V gene data show CDR1 as GTSNPN and CDR2 as SVGIG (reference sequence). V dropped 5 bases and J dropped 7; count of bases not matched to a gene: 6. CDR3 length: 13 residues.

The chain recombines TRBV29-1 with TRBJ2-3; D gene unclear. In germline, CDR1 is SQVTM, CDR2 ANQGSEA. V dropped 1 base and J dropped 1 base, with 6 bases sitting between them. The CDR3 is made up of 13 amino acids. The CDR3 protein is CSVEGSGTDTQYF. DNA of the CDR3: TGCAGCGTTGAAGGTTCTGGCACAGATACGCAGTATTTT.

The chain carries TRBV5-1 and TRBJ2-7; 7 bases are shared with TRBD2. This CDR3 contains 13 residues. Per the germline V gene, CDR1 is SGHRS and CDR2 is YFSETQ. V lost 4 bases and J lost 6; bases outside the gene matches: 7. Here the CDR3 reads CASSDWTRGEQYF. DNA of the CDR3: TGCGCCAGCAGCGACTGGACTAGGGGCGAGCAGTACTTC. Filled out from reference TRBV5-1 and TRBJ2-7, the complete variable domain reads KAGVTQTPRYLIKTRGQQVTLSCSPISGHRSVSWYQQTPGQGLQFLFEYFSETQRNKGNFPGRFSGRQFSNSRSEMNVSTLELGDSALYLCASSDWTRGEQYFGPGTRLTVT.

This chain uses TRBV5-1 with TRBJ2-5, with D unresolved. The length of the CDR3 is 14 residues. V dropped 0 bases and J dropped 0 bases, with 6 bases sitting between them. Germline V gene data show CDR1 as SGHRS and CDR2 as YFSETQ. The CDR3 DNA sequence: TGCGCCAGCAGCTTGGAAGGGTACCAAGAGACCCAGTACTTC. Amino acids: CASSLEGYQETQYF. Full variable domain (missing parts from reference TRBV5-1 and TRBJ2-5): KAGVTQTPRYLIKTRGQQVTLSCSPISGHRSVSWYQQTPGQGLQFLFEYFSETQRNKGNFPGRFSGRQFSNSRSEMNVSTLELGDSALYLCASSLEGYQETQYFGPGTRLLVL.